Listed below are T cell receptor beta chains from one sample, sequenced in a study of shared clonotypes between healthy human individuals. Repertoires were generated with immunoSEQ multiplex PCR, while TCRdb's copy carries only in-frame clones and drops some. The sample gives more than 550,000 clones, roughly 72% of which show up once; about 1.7% is in the top ten. Source material: memory CD4+ T cells sorted from blood. The source is a woman between 25 and 40 years old in good health. CDR3s include the opening cysteine and the closing phenylalanine or tryptophan. Each record gives: clone size, D gene, V gene, J gene, CDR3 protein, CDR3 DNA. The D gene is left open where the match is weak. Where a row states a size, it is once, few, many or the class of an expanded clone; other rows omit it.

few	-	TRBV10-3	TRBJ2-1	CAIRAKDNEQFF	TGTGCCATCAGAGCAAAGGACAATGAGCAGTTCTTC
-	TRBD1	TRBV28	TRBJ1-1	CASSFWDDREMRVTEAFF	TGTGCCAGCAGTTTTTGGGATGACAGGGAGATGAGGGTCACTGAAGCTTTCTTT
-	-	TRBV21-1	TRBJ2-3	CASSKGVLSTDTQYF	TGTGCCAGCAGCAAGGGGGTTCTAAGCACAGATACGCAGTATTTT
-	TRBD2	TRBV19	TRBJ2-5	CASSTQTLAGEETQYF	TGTGCCAGTAGTACTCAGACCCTAGCGGGGGAAGAGACCCAGTACTTC
once	TRBD1	TRBV28	TRBJ2-1	CASSRRGTGRNEQFF	TGTGCCAGCAGTCGTCGGGGGACAGGGCGGAATGAGCAGTTCTTC
-	TRBD1	TRBV5-1	TRBJ2-7	CASSLKITGGSSYEQYF	TGCGCCAGCAGCTTGAAGATCACAGGGGGAAGCTCCTACGAGCAGTACTTC
-	-	TRBV9	TRBJ2-2	CASSVGRNTGELFF	TGTGCCAGCAGCGTGGGCCGGAACACCGGGGAGCTGTTTTTT
-	-	TRBV5-1	TRBJ2-7	CASSLTGRLYEQYF	TGCGCCAGCAGCTTAACGGGGCGCTTGTACGAGCAGTACTTC
few	-	TRBV6-6	TRBJ2-7	CASSDRPARHEQYF	TGTGCCAGCAGTGACCGACCGGCGCGGCACGAGCAGTACTTC
few	-	TRBV28	TRBJ1-6	CASSLKMTGSLNSPLHF	TGTGCCAGCAGTCTAAAGATGACCGGGAGCCTCAATTCACCCCTCCACTTT
many	TRBD1	TRBV11-2	TRBJ1-2	CASSSQGAEGYTF	TGTGCCAGCAGCTCACAGGGGGCAGAGGGCTACACCTTC
-	-	TRBV19	TRBJ2-2	CASRGIGLKVSAGELFF	TGTGCCAGTAGAGGTATCGGACTAAAGGTTTCGGCCGGGGAGCTGTTTTTT
-	TRBD2	TRBV7-3	TRBJ2-6	CASSLTIRGSSGANVLTF	TGTGCCAGCAGCTTAACGATTCGCGGGAGCTCTGGGGCCAACGTCCTGACTTTC
-	-	TRBV25-1	TRBJ2-1	CASSESSGQSSYNEQFF	TGTGCCAGCAGTGAATCCTCCGGACAGAGCTCCTACAATGAGCAGTTCTTC
many	TRBD1	TRBV6-1	TRBJ2-7	CASSERCWGTVCYEQYF	TGTGCCAGCAGTGAACGGTGCTGGGGGACAGTATGCTACGAGCAGTACTTC
few	TRBD1	TRBV19	TRBJ1-3	CASSMDLRTGAGNTIYF	TGTGCCAGTAGCATGGATCTTCGGACAGGTGCAGGAAACACCATATATTTT
-	-	TRBV7-2	TRBJ2-1	CASSLAGTYNEQFF	TGTGCCAGCAGCTTAGCGGGAACCTACAATGAGCAGTTCTTC
few	TRBD1	TRBV7-8	TRBJ1-2	CASSLAATPGGTF	TGTGCCAGCAGCTTAGCTGCCACTCCAGGGGGCACCTTC
many	-	TRBV29-1	TRBJ2-2	CSVQTVFGTGELFF	TGCAGCGTGCAGACAGTCTTTGGGACCGGGGAGCTGTTTTTT
-	TRBD2	TRBV30	TRBJ2-7	CAWGGGTSGAWVYEQYF	TGTGCCTGGGGCGGGGGGACTAGCGGGGCATGGGTTTACGAGCAGTACTTC
few	-	TRBV6-6	TRBJ2-1	CASSYQGVYNEQFF	TGTGCCAGCAGTTACCAGGGAGTGTACAATGAGCAGTTCTTC
-	TRBD1	TRBV5-4	TRBJ2-7	CASRQDRADWYEQYF	TGTGCCAGCAGACAAGACAGGGCGGATTGGTACGAGCAGTACTTC
-	TRBD2	TRBV10-1	TRBJ2-7	CASRATSGSGEQYF	TGCGCCAGCAGAGCGACTAGCGGGAGTGGGGAGCAGTACTTC
-	TRBD1	TRBV19	TRBJ1-2	CASSPGPLRQGAWGYTF	TGTGCCAGTAGTCCCGGCCCCTTGAGACAGGGGGCTTGGGGCTACACCTTC
-	TRBD1	TRBV4-2	TRBJ1-2	CASSPGPGTGNGYTF	TGTGCCAGCAGCCCAGGCCCCGGGACAGGGAATGGCTACACCTTC
-	TRBD1	TRBV4-1	TRBJ1-1	CASSQEGYPGQGTEAFF	TGCGCCAGCAGCCAAGAAGGGTACCCGGGACAGGGTACTGAAGCTTTCTTT
-	TRBD1	TRBV28	TRBJ2-7	CASSSGTGLGYEQYF	TGTGCCAGCAGTTCGGGGACAGGGCTAGGCTACGAGCAGTACTTC
-	TRBD2	TRBV5-1	TRBJ2-7	CASRTASGSYEQYF	TGCGCCAGCAGGACGGCTAGCGGGAGCTACGAGCAGTACTTC
-	TRBD1	TRBV5-1	TRBJ1-3	CASSLAGGTALSGNTIYF	TGCGCCAGCAGCTTGGCCGGCGGGACAGCCTTATCTGGAAACACCATATATTTT
few	-	TRBV7-6	TRBJ1-4	CASSLVQGGGKLFF	TGTGCCAGCAGCTTAGTTCAGGGTGGGGGAAAACTGTTTTTT
few	-	TRBV4-1	TRBJ1-1	CASSQSIARSGTEAFF	TGCGCCAGCAGCCAATCCATAGCCCGATCAGGGACTGAAGCTTTCTTT
-	-	TRBV5-5	TRBJ2-7	CASSRATQGFSDEQYF	TGTGCCAGCAGCCGCGCCACCCAGGGTTTCAGCGACGAGCAGTACTTC
-	TRBD1	TRBV5-1	TRBJ2-7	CASHRDSSYEQYF	TGCGCCAGCCACCGGGACAGTTCCTACGAGCAGTACTTC
-	-	TRBV10-2	TRBJ2-3	CASSWLGADTQYF	TGCGCCAGCTCCTGGTTGGGGGCAGATACGCAGTATTTT
-	TRBD2	TRBV2	TRBJ2-7	CASRDNMGLAGDLTYEQYF	TGTGCCAGCAGGGATAACATGGGACTAGCGGGAGACCTCACGTACGAGCAGTACTTC
-	-	TRBV7-9	TRBJ2-7	CASSLKFSGEQYF	TGTGCCAGCAGCTTAAAGTTCTCTGGCGAGCAGTACTTC
-	TRBD1	TRBV27	TRBJ2-7	CASRQFSGQGFHEQYF	TGTGCCAGCAGACAATTCTCGGGACAGGGGTTTCACGAGCAGTACTTC
-	TRBD2	TRBV15	TRBJ2-1	CATSGGGGLKFF	TGTGCCACCAGCGGCGGCGGGGGGTTGAAGTTCTTC
-	-	TRBV11-2	TRBJ2-1	CASSFLSLDNEQFF	TGTGCCAGCAGCTTCCTCTCGTTAGACAATGAGCAGTTCTTC
-	-	TRBV28	TRBJ2-6	CASRWGSGANVLTF	TGTGCCAGCAGATGGGGCTCTGGGGCCAACGTCCTGACTTTC
-	-	TRBV5-6	TRBJ2-7	CASSFTSSSYEQYF	TGTGCCAGCAGCTTCACGAGCAGCTCCTACGAGCAGTACTTC
once	TRBD2	TRBV19	TRBJ2-2	CATTSGGWYTGELFF	TGTGCCACTACTAGCGGGGGGTGGTACACCGGGGAGCTGTTTTTT
-	-	TRBV6-6	TRBJ2-4	CASSDTVAKNIQYF	TGTGCCAGCAGTGATACAGTAGCCAAAAACATTCAGTACTTC
few	-	TRBV28	TRBJ2-1	CATRRDSEYNEQFF	TGTGCCACCCGGAGAGACAGCGAGTACAATGAGCAGTTCTTC
-	-	TRBV5-1	TRBJ2-3	CASSLAVTTVGTDTQYF	TGCGCCAGCAGCTTGGCCGTGACGACTGTAGGCACAGATACGCAGTATTTT
-	-	TRBV5-5	TRBJ2-5	CASSLGTSTDGETQYF	TGTGCCAGCAGCTTAGGGACCTCGACTGATGGAGAGACCCAGTACTTC
once	-	TRBV9	TRBJ2-1	CASSVVSHEQFF	TGTGCCAGCAGCGTAGTCAGTCATGAGCAGTTCTTC
-	-	TRBV18	TRBJ1-5	CASSPGGNINQPQHF	TGTGCCAGCTCACCGGGGGGGAACATCAATCAGCCCCAGCATTTT
-	-	TRBV15	TRBJ2-5	CATSIRGSWTQYF	TGTGCCACCAGCATCCGGGGTAGCTGGACCCAGTACTTC
-	TRBD2	TRBV2	TRBJ2-1	CASSERGSLDEQFF	TGTGCCAGCAGTGAACGCGGGAGCCTGGATGAGCAGTTCTTC
-	-	TRBV6-6	TRBJ1-4	CASSSTTTNEKLFF	TGTGCCAGCAGTTCCACCACAACTAATGAAAAACTGTTTTTT
-	-	TRBV29-1	TRBJ1-1	CSVGGFGNTEAFF	TGCAGCGTCGGGGGCTTCGGAAATACTGAAGCTTTCTTT
-	TRBD1	TRBV5-6	TRBJ2-7	CASSTGQGYEQYF	TGTGCCAGCAGCACGGGACAGGGCTACGAGCAGTACTTC
-	-	TRBV7-6	TRBJ1-3	CASSYSGGAAGNTIYF	TGTGCCAGCAGCTATAGTGGGGGGGCGGCTGGAAACACCATATATTTT